The present T cell receptor beta chain was sequenced within a study of persistence of HIV-infected CD4 T cells. V lost 0 bases to trimming and J lost 0 bases, with 14 bases between them. CDR1 and CDR2 from the germline V gene are SEHNR and FQNEAQ (reference sequence). The CDR3 runs to 17 residues. With regard to this clone: As yet, its antigen is unknown.

The immunoSEQ assay was version 4, run in survey mode. Data came from immunoSEQ multiplex PCR; TCRdb stores just in-frame clones and leaves some out. The table records about 39,000 clones, more than 75% of them present only once. Overlapping HIV-1 Gag 15-mer peptides at 0.8 to 1 ug per peptide per mL were used. Sorted nonresponding memory CD4+ T cells were CD40L-negative, CD69-negative, CD45RO-high. Here the sequenced sample was cultured CD4+ T cells from PBMCs, taken from a patient who received antiretroviral therapy. The TCR sequence derives from an adult with HIV. The donor label of this sample is uncertain. The chain is built from TRBV7-9 and TRBJ1-1; D may be TRBD1 (5 bases). Here the CDR3 reads CASSLARGPTMNTEAFF. CDR3 nucleotides: TGTGCCAGCAGCTTAGCGCGGGGACCGACGATGAACACTGAAGCTTTCTTT. Variable domain in full (rest from reference TRBV7-9 and TRBJ1-1): DTGVSQNPRHKITKRGQNVTFRCDPISEHNRLYWYRQTLGQGPEFLTYFQNEAQLEKSRLLSDRFSAERPKGSFSTLEIQRTEQGDSAMYLCASSLARGPTMNTEAFFGQGTRLTVV.